This T cell receptor beta chain stems from a study of neurological immune-mediated disorders (dated by TCRdb to the late 2010s). As for the study more broadly: The study compared peripheral blood TCR-beta repertoires of HTLV-I-associated myelopathy (HAM/TSP) patients, multiple sclerosis patients and healthy controls using UMI-based sequencing. The cohort included approximately 68 subjects: roughly 14 with HAM/TSP, roughly 34 with multiple sclerosis, and 20 healthy controls. The approximately 99 TCR-beta libraries included longitudinal samples, technical triplicates and paired sorted CD4+ and CD8+ T-cell subsets alongside PBMC samples. Longitudinal HAM/TSP and healthy donors had 3 time-points each (about 3-40 month intervals). Here is what the overall study found, with its caveats: The highest TCR clonal expansion was observed in HAM/TSP patients, whereas the lowest was observed in MS patients, even when compared with healthy controls. No identical CDR3 amino acid sequences were shared among expanded clones across subjects, suggesting private TCR-beta repertoires in all groups.

This clonotype was observed many times. Its antigen remains unidentified. Base qualities are not recorded, but no much larger clone differs from it by a single base. Reading the germline V gene gives CDR1 SNHLY and CDR2 FYNNEI. At the junction V is shortened by 5 bases and J by 7 bases, with 14 bases in between. The CDR3 goes from the cysteine to the phenylalanine over 13 residues. Only CDR3 DNA remains: 39 bases, in frame from the first base. cDNA was synthesized by template-switch 5'RACE using a primer carrying a 10-nucleotide random unique molecular identifier by which each TCR transcript was tagged. Every sequencing run yielded over 170 million TCR-beta sequences covering 15-18 subjects. Total RNA was extracted with the RNeasy kit. The KAPA Real-time Library Amplification kit was used to amplify TCR-beta VDJ regions with primers for the TCR constant region and the 5'RACE anchor. Sample indexes and Illumina adaptors were added in a first PCR, after which library yield was increased in a second PCR. After purification with Ampure beads, the TCR product of roughly 650 bp was size-selected on a 2% E-gel SizeSelection system. Library quality was checked on a Bioanalyzer, concentration was measured with Qubit, and libraries were quantified with the Kapa Library Quantification kit before pooling. An Illumina HiSeq 2500 was used to sequence the libraries paired-end at 2 x 150 bp. To increase sequence diversity, roughly 25-31% phiX was spiked into each library pool. As for how the authors treated the data: The UMI-based MiGEC pipeline processed quality-filtered reads and removed over 75% of raw TCR sequences during error correction. VDJ genes were aligned to IMGT germline references, and clonotypes were defined by unique CDR3 amino acid sequence plus V-J genes. VDJtools evaluated clonal expansion, Shannon diversity and CDR3 relatedness (CalcPairwiseDistances, ClusterSamples); CLCbio workbench built phylogenetic trees. Expanded clones were defined as having at least 8 unique UMIs, based on coefficient-of-variation modelling across technical triplicates. In-frame beta chains were kept once TCRdb had trimmed the public reads at Q25 with fastp and called clones with MiXCR. Every CDR3 protein is listed once, alongside the most common genes and DNA of its rows. The V and J calls and clone size are TCRdb's, not the authors'. Within this sample are more than 55,000 distinct CDR3 sequences, with roughly 9.8% of them counted one time only. Jointly, the top ten make up about 12% of the sample.

The time point label, as the study defines it: longitudinal time-point 2. Blood bank volunteers in Maryland, USA served as the healthy controls. Libraries from unsorted PBMCs were made from 2 million PBMCs kept in RNAlater at -80 degrees C until RNA extraction. PBMCs were separated from peripheral blood using Ficoll-Hypaque density gradient centrifugation and then cryopreserved in liquid nitrogen. The chain uses TRBV2 and TRBJ1-1; matching of 6 bases hints at TRBD1 as the D gene. The sequenced sample consisted of PBMCs. This receptor was taken from a man aged 30-40 years in good health. CDR3 sequence: CASSTRDMGEAFF. The DNA sequence follows: TGTGCCAGCAGTACCCGGGACATGGGTGAAGCTTTCTTT.